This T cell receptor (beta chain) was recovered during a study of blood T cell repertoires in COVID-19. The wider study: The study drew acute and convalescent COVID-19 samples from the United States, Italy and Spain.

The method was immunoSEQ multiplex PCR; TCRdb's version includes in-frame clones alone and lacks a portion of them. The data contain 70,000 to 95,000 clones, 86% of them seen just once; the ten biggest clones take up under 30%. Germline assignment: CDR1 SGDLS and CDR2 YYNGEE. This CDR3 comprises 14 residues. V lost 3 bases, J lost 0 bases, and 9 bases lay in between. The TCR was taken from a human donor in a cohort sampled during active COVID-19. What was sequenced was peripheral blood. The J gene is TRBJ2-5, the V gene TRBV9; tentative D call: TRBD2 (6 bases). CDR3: CASSAWGDQETQYF. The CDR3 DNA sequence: TGTGCCAGCAGCGCCTGGGGGGACCAAGAGACCCAGTACTTC.